The rows below give T cell receptor beta chains drawn from one sample of a study of identical twins. TCRdb re-derived calls from the 5' RACE reads in MiXCR, one entry per CDR3 protein. The sample holds approximately 630,000 distinct CDR3 sequences, roughly 7.2% seen once. In addition, the sample was reused for a study of yellow fever vaccine responses in identical twins.

Sequencing was carried out using PBMCs. The receptors shown here come from a woman under 30 in good health. Each CDR3 is given with its conserved first and last residue. Each record gives: clone size, V gene, J gene, D gene, CDR3 protein, CDR3 DNA. A D gene is named only where the DNA matches it firmly. Some rows mark clone size as missing; the rest say once, few, many or name a class of expanded clone.

>.|TRBV27|TRBJ1-5|.
CASSPGGLGNQPQHF
TGTGCCAGCAGTCCCGGGGGTTTGGGCAATCAGCCCCAGCATTTT
>.|TRBV9|TRBJ2-6|TRBD2
CASSVVGTILSSSGANVLTF
TGTGCCAGCAGCGTAGTTGGGACTATCTTATCAAGCTCTGGGGCCAACGTCCTGACTTTC
>few|TRBV6-5|TRBJ2-1|TRBD2
CASSYSIVGRENYNEQFF
TGTGCCAGCAGTTACTCGATAGTTGGGCGGGAGAACTACAATGAGCAGTTCTTC
>.|TRBV29-1|TRBJ2-3|.
CSVNADSTDTQYF
TGCAGCGTGAACGCCGACAGCACAGATACGCAGTATTTT
>.|TRBV4-1|TRBJ1-2|.
CASSQRGGTDYGYTF
TGCGCCAGCAGCCAAAGAGGAGGGACGGACTATGGCTACACCTTC
>.|TRBV24-1|TRBJ2-5|.
CATSGVAQETQYF
TGTGCCACCAGCGGTGTCGCCCAAGAGACCCAGTACTTC
>.|TRBV7-8|TRBJ1-2|.
CASSLYTRATRNGYTF
TGTGCCAGCAGCTTATATACTCGGGCGACGAGGAATGGCTACACCTTC
>.|TRBV4-1|TRBJ1-4|.
CASSPGQFNEKLFF
TGCGCCAGCAGCCCGGGACAATTTAATGAAAAACTGTTTTTT
>few|TRBV28|TRBJ1-6|.
CASSLLQGLESPLHF
TGTGCCAGCAGTCTACTACAGGGTTTAGAATCACCCCTCCACTTT
>many|TRBV10-3|TRBJ2-5|TRBD1
CAISHRGLKETQYF
TGTGCCATCAGTCACAGGGGGCTTAAGGAGACCCAGTACTTC
>few|TRBV20-1|TRBJ2-1|TRBD2
CSARDLSGTSGSKMDEQFF
TGCAGTGCTAGAGATCTCTCGGGGACTAGCGGGAGTAAGATGGATGAGCAGTTCTTC
>.|TRBV6-5|TRBJ2-5|.
CASSYLQGWPETQYF
TGTGCCAGCAGTTACCTCCAGGGGTGGCCAGAGACCCAGTACTTC
>few|TRBV29-1|TRBJ1-3|.
CSVDTGTGNTIYF
TGCAGCGTTGATACGGGGACTGGAAACACCATATATTTT
>few|TRBV29-1|TRBJ2-2|.
CSVARGSETGELFF
TGCAGCGTTGCTCGGGGGAGCGAAACCGGGGAGCTGTTTTTT
>many|TRBV29-1|TRBJ2-3|.
CSVEARVGGTSTDTQYF
TGCAGCGTTGAAGCTCGGGTGGGCGGGACTAGCACAGATACGCAGTATTTT
>.|TRBV3-1|TRBJ2-1|TRBD1
CASSQKSGQGAWNEQFF
TGTGCCAGCAGCCAGAAAAGTGGACAGGGGGCGTGGAATGAGCAGTTCTTC
>.|TRBV18|TRBJ2-1|.
CASSPSIGPRYDEQFF
TGTGCCAGCTCACCTTCGATTGGACCCAGGTACGATGAGCAGTTCTTC
>many|TRBV12-3/TRBV12-4|TRBJ2-1|.
CASSLSVDRQFF
TGTGCCAGCAGTTTATCCGTGGACCGGCAGTTCTTC
>many|TRBV12-3/TRBV12-4|TRBJ1-5|.
CASSEGVQPQHF
TGTGCCAGCAGCGAGGGGGTTCAGCCCCAGCATTTT
>.|TRBV25-1|TRBJ2-5|.
CASSEPLAAGETQYF
TGTGCCAGCAGTGAGCCTTTAGCGGCCGGGGAGACCCAGTACTTC
>.|TRBV24-1|TRBJ2-1|.
CATSDPSLSSYNEQFF
TGTGCCACCAGTGATCCTTCGTTGAGCTCCTACAATGAGCAGTTCTTC
>few|TRBV9|TRBJ1-1|.
CASTPPGSLNTEAFF
TGTGCCAGCACCCCCCCGGGGTCCTTGAACACTGAAGCTTTCTTT
>.|TRBV4-2|TRBJ2-7|TRBD1
CASSQVTGGAYEQYF
TGTGCCAGCAGCCAAGTTACAGGGGGCGCGTACGAGCAGTACTTC
>many|TRBV3-1|TRBJ1-4|.
CASSQGRSNEKLFF
TGTGCCAGCAGCCAAGGGAGGTCTAATGAAAAACTGTTTTTT
>.|TRBV9|TRBJ1-1|.
CASSVALHISNLGEAFF
TGTGCCAGCAGCGTAGCCCTCCATATCAGTAACCTCGGTGAAGCTTTCTTT
>.|TRBV29-1|TRBJ2-1|.
CSVESSVGVYNEQFF
TGCAGCGTTGAGTCCAGCGTCGGGGTATACAATGAGCAGTTCTTC